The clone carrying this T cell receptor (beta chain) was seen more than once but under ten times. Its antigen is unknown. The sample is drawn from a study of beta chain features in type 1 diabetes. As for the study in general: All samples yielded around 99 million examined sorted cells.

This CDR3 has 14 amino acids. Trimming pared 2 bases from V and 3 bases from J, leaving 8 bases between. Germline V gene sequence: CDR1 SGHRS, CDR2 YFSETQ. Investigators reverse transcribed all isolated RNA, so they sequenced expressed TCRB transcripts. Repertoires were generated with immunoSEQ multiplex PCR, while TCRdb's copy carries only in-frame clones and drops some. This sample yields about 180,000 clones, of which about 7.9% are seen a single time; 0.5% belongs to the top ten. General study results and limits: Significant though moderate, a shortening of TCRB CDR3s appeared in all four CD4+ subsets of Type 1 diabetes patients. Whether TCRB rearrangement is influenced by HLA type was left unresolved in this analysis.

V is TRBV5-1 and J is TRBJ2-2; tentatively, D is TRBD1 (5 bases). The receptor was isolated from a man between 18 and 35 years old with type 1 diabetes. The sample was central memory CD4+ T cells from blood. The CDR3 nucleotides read TGCGCCAGCAGCTTAGACAGCTACACCGGGGAGCTGTTTTTT. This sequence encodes CASSLDSYTGELFF.